These 14 T cell receptor beta chains were sequenced from one sample in a study of CD8 T cells in ankylosing spondylitis. From the 5' RACE reads, TCRdb called clonotypes with MiXCR, one entry per CDR3 protein. This sample has some 240,000 distinct CDR3 sequences, with under 20% found just once. The sequencing input was blood, either unsorted or a sorted T cell fraction (not recorded which). The receptor set was obtained from a male donor with ankylosing spondylitis or in good health (not recorded which).

The chain recombines TRBV29-1 with TRBJ2-3; D may correspond to TRBD1 or TRBD2 (5 bases each). CDR1 SQVTM and CDR2 ANQGSEA come from the germline V gene. The ends were cut back, 2 bases at V and 2 bases at J, with 8 bases in the middle. This CDR3 is built from 13 residues. The CDR3 coding sequence is TGCAGCGTTGAATGGGGGACCACAGATACGCAGTATTTT. It codes for CSVEWGTTDTQYF.

The chain combines TRBV4-1 with TRBJ1-5, with a weak D call TRBD1 (5 bases). Trimming took off 1 base at V and 5 bases at J, with 15 bases between the two ends. Germline V gives CDR1 MGHRA, CDR2 YSYEKL. This CDR3 comprises 16 residues. CDR3 region: CASSQGPVGADQPQHF. CDR3 nucleotides: TGCGCCAGCAGCCAAGGCCCCGTCGGGGCTGATCAGCCCCAGCATTTT.

There are many counts of this clonotype. The gene calls are TRBV5-1 and TRBJ1-1; unclear D gene. The germline CDR1 and CDR2 sequences are SGHRS and YFSETQ. The V end was cut by 2 bases, the J end by 1 base, with 9 bases between. The CDR3 contains 14 residues. The CDR3, as DNA: TGCGCCAGCAGCTTTGGCGCCCCGAACACTGAAGCTTTCTTT. Its protein product is CASSFGAPNTEAFF.

V is TRBV4-2 and J is TRBJ2-7, with 7 nucleotides matching TRBD2. The germline V gene has CDR1 LGHNA and CDR2 YNFKEQ. The CDR3 runs 17 residues. With 0 bases clipped from V and 2 bases from J, the junction kept 10 bases outside the gene matches. The CDR3 region is CASSQEALADQTYEQYF. Here the CDR3 DNA reads TGTGCCAGCAGCCAAGAGGCCCTAGCGGACCAAACCTACGAGCAGTACTTC.

About this clonotype itself: One end of the junction fails to match germline, which may point to a read error. CDR3 DNA: TGTGTCAGCAGTAAAAGCATATCGCCCCCCGGGGAGCTGTTTTTT. It is translated as CVSSKSISPPGELFF. The chain is built from TRBV6-2 or TRBV6-3 and TRBJ2-2; D remains ambiguous. This CDR3 is built from 15 residues. Per germline, CDR1 MNHEY and CDR2 SVGEGT.

J is TRBJ2-7 and V is TRBV7-9, with D possibly being TRBD2 (5 bases). Between the trimmed V and J ends, which lost 10 bases and 3 bases, there was a span of 28 bases. CDR1 and CDR2 from the germline V gene are SEHNR and FQNEAQ (reference sequence). The CDR3 spans 17 residues. The CDR3: CAMGPAGPAGFGYEQYF. Written as DNA, the CDR3 is TGTGCCATGGGCCCTGCGGGCCCGGCGGGCTTCGGCTACGAGCAGTACTTC.

A few counts support this clonotype. The chain has TRBV29-1 and TRBJ2-2; unclear D gene. Per germline, CDR1 SQVTM and CDR2 ANQGSEA. The CDR3 extends over 12 amino acids. Between the trimmed V and J ends, which lost 4 bases and 5 bases, there was a span of 8 bases. The CDR3 nucleotides are TGCAGCGTTGCGACTCTAACCGGGGAGCTGTTTTTT. Residues: CSVATLTGELFF.

This clonotype was observed a handful of times. V gene TRBV28 combines with J gene TRBJ2-1; 10 bases agree with TRBD2. V gave up 2 bases and J gave up 10 bases; unmatched junction bases: 2. Germline assignment: CDR1 MDHEN and CDR2 SYDVKM. The CDR3 runs 13 residues. The CDR3 sequence: CASSLGLAVEQFF. The CDR3, as DNA: TGTGCCAGCAGTTTAGGACTAGCGGTAGAGCAGTTCTTC.

This chain links TRBV11-2 with TRBJ2-7; TRBD1 is a possible D gene (6 bases). From germline, CDR1 is SGHAT and CDR2 FQNNGV. The V end lost 5 bases, the J end lost 2 bases, and 16 bases lay between the germline ends. The CDR3 is made up of 15 amino acids. CDR3 residues: CASSLVLGHTYEQYF. The DNA for the CDR3 is TGTGCCAGCAGCCTGGTGTTGGGACACACCTACGAGCAGTACTTC.

The genes are TRBV15 and TRBJ2-7, with 8 bases fitting TRBD2. Germline V gives CDR1 LNHNV, CDR2 YYDKDF (reference sequence). This CDR3 spans 15 amino acids. V lost 3 bases, J lost 0 bases, and 4 bases stayed unmatched. The CDR3, as DNA: TGTGCCACCAGCAGGTTAGCGGGAAGCTCCTACGAGCAGTACTTC. Protein sequence: CATSRLAGSSYEQYF. Together with reference TRBV15 and TRBJ2-7, the CDR3 gives the full variable domain: DAMVIQNPRYQVTQFGKPVTLSCSQTLNHNVMYWYQQKSSQAPKLLFHYYDKDFNNEADTPDNFQSRRPNTSFCFLDIRSPGLGDTAMYLCATSRLAGSSYEQYFGPGTRLTVT.

This clonotype was seen a handful of times. This sequence joins TRBV29-1 and TRBJ2-3, with D perhaps being TRBD1 or TRBD2 (6 bases each). In germline, CDR1 is SQVTM, CDR2 ANQGSEA. V lost 6 bases and J lost 2, with 12 bases in between. CDR3 length: 13 residues. CDR3 sequence (DNA): TGCAGCGTCCGAGGGGGGTCCACAGATACGCAGTATTTT. Protein sequence: CSVRGGSTDTQYF.

The chain couples TRBV6-1 to TRBJ2-5; 8 bases line up with TRBD1. The V and J ends lost 5 bases and 4 bases, in that order; junction bases with no gene match: 15. From germline, CDR1 is MNHNS and CDR2 SASEGT. The length of the CDR3 is 17 residues. The CDR3 sequence: CASSPLKVSGGGETQYF. DNA of the CDR3: TGTGCCAGCAGTCCCCTAAAAGTATCAGGGGGCGGAGAGACCCAGTACTTC.

This clonotype was picked up a small number of times. This chain links TRBV6-6 with TRBJ2-7, with D perhaps matching TRBD1 (5 bases). Germline V CDR1 and CDR2: MNHNY, SVGAGI (reference sequence). The CDR3 is 13 residues long. Trimming took off 6 bases at V and 2 bases at J, with 11 bases between the two ends. The CDR3 loop reads CASSPTATYEQYF. The CDR3 nucleotides are TGTGCCAGCAGCCCGACAGCTACCTACGAGCAGTACTTC.

This clonotype appeared many times. This chain uses TRBV29-1 with TRBJ2-7, with D perhaps TRBD1 (5 bases). CDR1 SQVTM and CDR2 ANQGSEA come from the germline V gene. CDR3 length: 12 residues. With 4 bases removed from V and 3 bases from J, the gap between germline ends came to 10 bases. This CDR3 is CSVAEDSYEQYF. The CDR3 nucleotides read TGCAGCGTTGCGGAAGACAGCTACGAGCAGTACTTC.